This TCR beta chain was identified during a study of blood T cell repertoires in COVID-19. Study at large: Donors in the United States, Italy and Spain gave samples during acute or convalescent COVID-19.

The participants were between about 18 and 90 years old and came from under 25 US areas. Two negative PCRs, clearance, or symptom resolution were required of recovered Cohort 3 donors. CDR3 length: 15 amino acids. The V gene's germline CDR1 is MNHEY and CDR2 SVGEGT. J lost 7 bases, V lost 2 bases, and 8 bases had no gene match. The repertoire was sequenced with immunoSEQ multiplex PCR; TCRdb's copy has only in-frame clones and lacks some. Among more than 200,000 clones listed, more than 85% were seen once. The clonotype originates from a woman aged 45-65 years who had recovered from COVID-19. The sequencing sample was made of PBMCs or T cells enriched from blood (not recorded which). The chain couples TRBV6-2 or TRBV6-3 to TRBJ1-5; 7 bases fit TRBD1. DNA of the CDR3: TGTGCCAGCAGTTACCCGACAGGGTCGGGACAGCCCCAGCATTTT. It is translated as CASSYPTGSGQPQHF.